This T cell receptor (beta chain) was obtained from a study of cytomegalovirus exposure and HLA in healthy donors. Study observations and caveats: Indistinguishability led to the exclusion of some V segments, TRBV6-2 and TRBV6-3 included.

Trimming pared 4 bases from V and 2 bases from J, leaving 20 bases between. From germline, CDR1 is MNHNS and CDR2 SASEGT. This CDR3 contains 17 residues. In the PCR, 60 Vbeta and 13 Jbeta primers were used. Authors' methods: Tens of millions of unique TCR beta chains, roughly 10 million shared, were counted in a later analysis. Sequencing was performed with immunoSEQ multiplex PCR; in TCRdb, only in-frame clones are kept and a portion is missing. The V and J calls and clone size come from that table; D and trimming were worked out from the DNA. The sample lists 150,000 to 200,000 clones; about four fifths were seen once. A note on this clone: No antigen is known for it.

The J gene is TRBJ1-1, the V gene TRBV6-1; a possible D gene is TRBD1 (5 bases). This sequence was found in a woman aged 30 to 39 in good health and CMV-seropositive. Sequencing input: PBMCs. CDR3 sequence reads: CASSGRGSRVTNTEAFF. In DNA form, the CDR3 reads TGTGCCAGCAGTGGACGCGGCAGCAGGGTTACTAACACTGAAGCTTTCTTT.